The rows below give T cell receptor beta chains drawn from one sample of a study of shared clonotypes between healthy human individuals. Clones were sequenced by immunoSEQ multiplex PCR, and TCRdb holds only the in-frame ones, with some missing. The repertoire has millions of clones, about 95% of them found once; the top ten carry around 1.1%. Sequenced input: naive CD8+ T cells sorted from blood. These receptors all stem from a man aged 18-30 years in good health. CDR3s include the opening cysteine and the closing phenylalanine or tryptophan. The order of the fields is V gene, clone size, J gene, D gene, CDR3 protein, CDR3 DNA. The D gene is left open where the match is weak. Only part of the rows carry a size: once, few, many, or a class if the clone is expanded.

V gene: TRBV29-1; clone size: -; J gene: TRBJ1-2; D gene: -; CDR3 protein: CSVRDNTNYGYTF; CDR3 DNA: TGCAGCGTCCGGGACAACACTAACTATGGCTACACCTTC
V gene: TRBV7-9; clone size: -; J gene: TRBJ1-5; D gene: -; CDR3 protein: CASEGLSQPQHF; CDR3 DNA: TGTGCAAGCGAGGGACTTAGTCAGCCCCAGCATTTT
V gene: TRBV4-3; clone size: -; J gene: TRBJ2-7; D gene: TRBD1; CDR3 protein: CASSHLGTGAYEQYF; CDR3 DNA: TGCGCCAGCAGTCACCTAGGAACAGGGGCCTACGAGCAGTACTTC
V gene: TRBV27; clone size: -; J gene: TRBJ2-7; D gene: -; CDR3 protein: CASSFLVTGDEQYF; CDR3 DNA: TGTGCCAGCAGTTTCTTGGTGACTGGGGACGAGCAGTACTTC
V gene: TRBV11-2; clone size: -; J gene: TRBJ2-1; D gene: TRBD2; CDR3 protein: CASSPRLAGGRDTEQFF; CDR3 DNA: TGTGCCAGCAGCCCTCGACTAGCGGGGGGCCGGGATACTGAGCAGTTCTTC
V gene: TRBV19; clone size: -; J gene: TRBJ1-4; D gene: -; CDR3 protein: CASSIWSGSEKLFF; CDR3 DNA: TGTGCCAGTAGTATTTGGTCGGGGAGCGAAAAACTGTTTTTT
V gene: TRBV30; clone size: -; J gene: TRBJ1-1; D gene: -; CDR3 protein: CAWSIQGGSTEAFF; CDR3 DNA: TGTGCCTGGAGTATACAGGGAGGAAGCACTGAAGCTTTCTTT
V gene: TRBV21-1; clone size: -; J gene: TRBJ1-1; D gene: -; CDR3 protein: CASSRRDTEAFF; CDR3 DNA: TGTGCCAGCAGCCGCAGGGACACTGAAGCTTTCTTT
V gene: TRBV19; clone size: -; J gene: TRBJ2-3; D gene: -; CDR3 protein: CASSILDTDTQYF; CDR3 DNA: TGTGCCAGTAGTATCCTGGACACAGATACGCAGTATTTT
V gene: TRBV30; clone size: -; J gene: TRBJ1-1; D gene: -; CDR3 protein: CAWSVGFSGNTEAFF; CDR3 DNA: TGTGCCTGGAGTGTGGGGTTTTCGGGTAACACTGAAGCTTTCTTT
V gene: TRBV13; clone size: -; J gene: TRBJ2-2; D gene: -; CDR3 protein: CASSSGEATGELFF; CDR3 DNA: TGTGCCAGCAGCTCCGGCGAAGCGACCGGGGAGCTGTTTTTT
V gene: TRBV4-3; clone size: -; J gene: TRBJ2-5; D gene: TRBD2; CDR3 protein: CASSLGAGGEETQYF; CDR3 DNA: TGCGCCAGCAGCCTTGGGGCGGGAGGGGAAGAGACCCAGTACTTC
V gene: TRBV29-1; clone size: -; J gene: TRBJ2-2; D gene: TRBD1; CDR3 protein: CSVEVGAGGTGELFF; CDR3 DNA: TGCAGCGTTGAAGTCGGGGCAGGGGGCACCGGGGAGCTGTTTTTT
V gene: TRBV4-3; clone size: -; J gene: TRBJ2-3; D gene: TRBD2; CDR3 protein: CASSDLAGGTDTQYF; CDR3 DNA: TGCGCCAGCAGCGACTTAGCGGGGGGCACAGATACGCAGTATTTT
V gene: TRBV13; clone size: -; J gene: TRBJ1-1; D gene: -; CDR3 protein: CASSLAAEGVNTEAFF; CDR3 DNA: TGTGCCAGCAGCTTAGCGGCAGAGGGGGTTAACACTGAAGCTTTCTTT
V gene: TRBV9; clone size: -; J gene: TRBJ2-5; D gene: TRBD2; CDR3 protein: CASSVLAGLGQETQYF; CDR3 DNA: TGTGCCAGCAGCGTCTTAGCGGGATTGGGGCAAGAGACCCAGTACTTC
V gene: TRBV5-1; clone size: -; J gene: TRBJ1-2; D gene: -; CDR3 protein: CASSLAGGQGPANYGYTF; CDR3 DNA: TGCGCCAGCAGCTTGGCGGGTGGCCAGGGCCCCGCTAACTATGGCTACACCTTC
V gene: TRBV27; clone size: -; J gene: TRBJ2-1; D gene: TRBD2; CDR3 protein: CASSLALPAGVYEQFF; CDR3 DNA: TGTGCCAGCAGTTTGGCCCTTCCAGCGGGAGTATATGAGCAGTTCTTC
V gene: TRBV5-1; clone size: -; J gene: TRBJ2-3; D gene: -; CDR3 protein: CASSFIGRDTDTQYF; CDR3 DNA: TGCGCCAGCAGCTTTATCGGACGGGACACAGATACGCAGTATTTT
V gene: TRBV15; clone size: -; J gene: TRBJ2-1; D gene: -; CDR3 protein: CATSGREVPDEQFF; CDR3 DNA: TGTGCCACCAGCGGTAGAGAGGTACCCGATGAGCAGTTCTTC
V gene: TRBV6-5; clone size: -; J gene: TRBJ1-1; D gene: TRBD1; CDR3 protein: CAAKRTGATEAFF; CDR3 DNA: TGTGCCGCAAAGAGGACAGGGGCCACTGAAGCTTTCTTT
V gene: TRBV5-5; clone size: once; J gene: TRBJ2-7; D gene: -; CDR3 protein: CASSLFNSYEQYF; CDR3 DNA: TGTGCCAGCAGCCTATTTAACAGCTACGAGCAGTACTTC
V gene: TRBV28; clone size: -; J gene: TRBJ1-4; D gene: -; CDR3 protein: CASSLSGVFEKLFF; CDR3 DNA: TGTGCCAGCAGTTTATCTGGGGTTTTTGAAAAACTGTTTTTT
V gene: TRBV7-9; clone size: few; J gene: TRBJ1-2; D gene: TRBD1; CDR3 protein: CASSQTGGDYGYTF; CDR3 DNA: TGTGCCAGCAGCCAAACAGGGGGCGACTATGGCTACACCTTC
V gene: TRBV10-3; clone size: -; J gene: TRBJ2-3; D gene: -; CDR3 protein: CAISDRGTDTQYF; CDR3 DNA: TGTGCCATCAGTGACAGGGGCACAGATACGCAGTATTTT
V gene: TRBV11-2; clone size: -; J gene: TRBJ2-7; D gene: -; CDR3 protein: CASSLDHGEQYF; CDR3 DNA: TGTGCCAGCAGCTTAGATCATGGCGAGCAGTACTTC
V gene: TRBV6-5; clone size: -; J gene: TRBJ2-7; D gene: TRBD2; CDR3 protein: CASSYYTGGSYEQYF; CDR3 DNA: TGTGCCAGCAGTTACTATACTGGCGGGAGCTACGAGCAGTACTTC
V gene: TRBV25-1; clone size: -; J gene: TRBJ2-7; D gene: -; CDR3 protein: CASSEYGDHEQYF; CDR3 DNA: TGTGCCAGCAGTGAATACGGGGATCACGAGCAGTACTTC
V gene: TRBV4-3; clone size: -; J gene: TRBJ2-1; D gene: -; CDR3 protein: CASSQEGTNDFAYNEQFF; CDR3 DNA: TGCGCCAGCAGCCAAGAGGGGACAAACGATTTTGCCTACAATGAGCAGTTCTTC
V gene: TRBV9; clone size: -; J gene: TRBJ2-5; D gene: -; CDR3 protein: CASSVGAADQETQYF; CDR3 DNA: TGTGCCAGCAGCGTAGGGGCAGCCGACCAAGAGACCCAGTACTTC
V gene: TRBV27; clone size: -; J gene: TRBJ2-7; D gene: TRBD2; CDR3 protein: CASKVAGGSSYEQYF; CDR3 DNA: TGTGCCAGCAAGGTGGCGGGAGGTAGCTCCTACGAGCAGTACTTC
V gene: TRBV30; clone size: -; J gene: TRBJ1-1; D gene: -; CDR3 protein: CAWMGMGLLTEAFF; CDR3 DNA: TGTGCCTGGATGGGAATGGGCCTTTTAACTGAAGCTTTCTTT
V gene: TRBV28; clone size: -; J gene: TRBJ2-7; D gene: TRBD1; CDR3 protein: CASRGDSAEQYF; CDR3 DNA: TGTGCCAGCAGGGGGGACAGTGCCGAGCAGTACTTC
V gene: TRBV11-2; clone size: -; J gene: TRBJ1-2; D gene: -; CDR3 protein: CASSWTGADYGYTF; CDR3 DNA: TGTGCCAGCAGTTGGACGGGGGCCGACTATGGCTACACCTTC
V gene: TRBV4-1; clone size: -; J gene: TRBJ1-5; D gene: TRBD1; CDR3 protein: CASSQRQGADQPQHF; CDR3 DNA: TGCGCCAGCAGCCAAAGACAGGGGGCTGATCAGCCCCAGCATTTT
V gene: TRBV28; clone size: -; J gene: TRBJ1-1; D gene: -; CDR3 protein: CASSLLGADTEAFF; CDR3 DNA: TGTGCCAGCAGTTTATTAGGCGCAGACACTGAAGCTTTCTTT
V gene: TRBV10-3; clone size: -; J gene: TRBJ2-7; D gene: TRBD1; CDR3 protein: CAISVGQATYEQYF; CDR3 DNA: TGTGCCATCAGTGTGGGACAGGCGACCTACGAGCAGTACTTC
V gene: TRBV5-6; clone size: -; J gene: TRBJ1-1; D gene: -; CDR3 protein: CASSVGVGGEAFF; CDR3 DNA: TGTGCCAGCAGCGTGGGTGTTGGGGGTGAAGCTTTCTTT
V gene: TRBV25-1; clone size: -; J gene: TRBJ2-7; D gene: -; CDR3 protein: CASSEVGGTYEQYF; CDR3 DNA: TGTGCCAGCAGTGAAGTGGGCGGCACCTACGAGCAGTACTTC
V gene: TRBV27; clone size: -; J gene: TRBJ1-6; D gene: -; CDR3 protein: CASSSLGTDYNSPLHF; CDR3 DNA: TGTGCCAGCAGTTCCCTAGGGACGGATTATAATTCACCCCTCCACTTT
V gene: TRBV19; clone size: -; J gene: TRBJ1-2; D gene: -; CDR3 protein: CASSIDRANYGYTF; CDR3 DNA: TGTGCCAGTAGTATAGATCGAGCGAACTATGGCTACACCTTC
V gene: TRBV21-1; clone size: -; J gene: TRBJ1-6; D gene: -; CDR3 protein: CASTWTPRDSPLHF; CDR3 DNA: TGTGCCAGCACATGGACGCCACGCGATTCACCCCTCCACTTT
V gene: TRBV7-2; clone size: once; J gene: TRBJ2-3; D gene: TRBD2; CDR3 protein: CASSQLAGGSTDTQYF; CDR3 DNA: TGTGCCAGCAGCCAGCTAGCGGGAGGTTCCACAGATACGCAGTATTTT
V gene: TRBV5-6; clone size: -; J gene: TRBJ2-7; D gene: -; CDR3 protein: CASSLGRASYEQYF; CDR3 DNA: TGTGCCAGCAGCTTGGGACGGGCCTCCTACGAGCAGTACTTC
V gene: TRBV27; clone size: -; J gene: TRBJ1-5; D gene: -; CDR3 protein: CASSLEGGGSQPQHF; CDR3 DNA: TGTGCCAGCAGTTTAGAGGGAGGGGGGTCGCAGCCCCAGCATTTT
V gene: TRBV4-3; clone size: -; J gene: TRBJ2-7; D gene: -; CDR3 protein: CASSQDLGSWNEQYF; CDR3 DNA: TGCGCCAGCAGCCAAGATCTCGGGAGTTGGAACGAGCAGTACTTC
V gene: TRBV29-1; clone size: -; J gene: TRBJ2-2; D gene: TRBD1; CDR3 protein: CSAQGAVGELFF; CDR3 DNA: TGCAGCGCCCAGGGGGCTGTCGGGGAGCTGTTTTTT
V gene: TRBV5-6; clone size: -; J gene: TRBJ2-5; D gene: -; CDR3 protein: CASSSYYLEETQYF; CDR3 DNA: TGTGCCAGCAGCTCATATTACCTGGAAGAGACCCAGTACTTC
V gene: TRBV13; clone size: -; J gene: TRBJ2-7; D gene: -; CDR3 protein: CASSLGQNYEQYF; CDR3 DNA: TGTGCCAGCAGCTTAGGACAAAACTACGAGCAGTACTTC
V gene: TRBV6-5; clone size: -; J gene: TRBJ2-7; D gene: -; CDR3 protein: CASSYYQGSYEQYF; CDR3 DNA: TGTGCCAGCAGTTACTACCAGGGCTCCTACGAGCAGTACTTC
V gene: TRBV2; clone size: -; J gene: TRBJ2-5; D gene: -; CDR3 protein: CASNSLVDQETQYF; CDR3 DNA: TGTGCCAGCAACTCACTAGTAGACCAAGAGACCCAGTACTTC
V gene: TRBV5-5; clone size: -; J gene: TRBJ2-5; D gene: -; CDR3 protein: CASSLLAYHQGETQYF; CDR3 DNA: TGTGCCAGCAGCTTGCTAGCCTACCATCAGGGAGAGACCCAGTACTTC
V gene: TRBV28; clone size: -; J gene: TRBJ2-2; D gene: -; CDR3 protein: CASSLVGDTGELFF; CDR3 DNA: TGTGCCAGCAGTTTGGTAGGGGACACCGGGGAGCTGTTTTTT
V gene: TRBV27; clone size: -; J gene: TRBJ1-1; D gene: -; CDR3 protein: CASSLQADTEAFF; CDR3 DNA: TGTGCCAGCAGTTTGCAGGCGGACACTGAAGCTTTCTTT
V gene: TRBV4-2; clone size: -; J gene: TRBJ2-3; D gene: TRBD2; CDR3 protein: CASSQVAGGRDTQYF; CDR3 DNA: TGTGCCAGCAGCCAAGTGGCGGGGGGGCGTGATACGCAGTATTTT